This TCR beta chain was sequenced during a study of cytomegalovirus exposure and HLA in healthy donors. For the study at large: An earlier analysis identified more than 95 million unique TCR beta sequences in 150 million to 200 million T cells. Study-level points and caveats: A classifier reportedly called cytomegalovirus status with high sensitivity and specificity. TCR beta sequences numbering under 20,000 were associated with HLA alleles at 0.05 false discovery rate in a later analysis.

Donors consisted of healthy bone marrow donors. A note on this clone: Its antigen is unknown.

V shed 5 bases and J shed 0 bases, with 11 bases lying between them. CDR1 and CDR2 from the germline V gene are SGHVS and FQNEAQ. The CDR3 spans 15 residues. Use of 60 Vbeta and 13 Jbeta primers characterized the PCR. Profiling relied on immunoSEQ multiplex PCR, and the TCRdb table lists in-frame clones only, not all of them. Of about 120,000 clones in the sample, 81% were seen once. V is TRBV7-8 and J is TRBJ1-5; D gene uncertain. The clonotype comes from a man in his late teens or twenties in good health and CMV-seropositive. Source material: PBMCs. The CDR3 coding sequence is TGTGCCAGCAGCCCCTCTGCGAATAGCAATCAGCCCCAGCATTTT. Its translation is CASSPSANSNQPQHF.